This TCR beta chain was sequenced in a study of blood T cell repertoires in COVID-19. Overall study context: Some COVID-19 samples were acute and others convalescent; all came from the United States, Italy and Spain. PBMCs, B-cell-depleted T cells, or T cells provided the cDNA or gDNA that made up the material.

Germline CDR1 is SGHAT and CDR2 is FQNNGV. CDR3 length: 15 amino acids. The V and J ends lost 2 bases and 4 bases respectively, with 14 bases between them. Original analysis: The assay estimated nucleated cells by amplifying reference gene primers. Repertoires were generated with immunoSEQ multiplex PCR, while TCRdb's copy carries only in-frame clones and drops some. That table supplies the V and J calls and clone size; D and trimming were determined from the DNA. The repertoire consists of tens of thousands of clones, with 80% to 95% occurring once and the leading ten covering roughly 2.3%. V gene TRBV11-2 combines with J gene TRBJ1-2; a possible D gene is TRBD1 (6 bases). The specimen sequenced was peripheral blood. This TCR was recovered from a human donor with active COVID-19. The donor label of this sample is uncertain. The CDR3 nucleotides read TGTGCCAGCAGCTTAACTCGAACAGGGAGCTATGGCTACACCTTC. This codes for CASSLTRTGSYGYTF.